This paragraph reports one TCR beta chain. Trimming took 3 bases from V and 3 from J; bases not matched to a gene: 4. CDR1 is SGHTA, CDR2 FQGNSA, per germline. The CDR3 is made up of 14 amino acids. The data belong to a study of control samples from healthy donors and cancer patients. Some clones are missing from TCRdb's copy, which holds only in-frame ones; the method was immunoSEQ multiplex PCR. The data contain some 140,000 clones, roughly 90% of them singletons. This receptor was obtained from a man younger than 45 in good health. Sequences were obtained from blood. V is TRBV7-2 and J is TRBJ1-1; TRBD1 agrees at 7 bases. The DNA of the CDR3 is TGTGCCAGCAGCTTGAGGACAGGTTACACTGAAGCTTTCTTT. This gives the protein CASSLRTGYTEAFF.